The 26 T cell receptor beta chains listed next were all sequenced from one sample in a study of neurological immune-mediated disorders. From the 5' RACE reads, TCRdb called clonotypes with MiXCR, one entry per CDR3 protein. The table has over 55,000 distinct CDR3 sequences, roughly 10% seen once. As for time point: longitudinal time-point 1 (baseline). The sequenced material came from PBMCs. The receptors derive from a young man in good health.

This clonotype was detected many times. This rearrangement joins TRBV20-1 to TRBJ1-2; a possible D gene is TRBD1 (5 bases). The CDR3 totals 12 residues. V lost 3 bases, J lost 6 bases, and 11 bases lay in between. Germline V gene sequence: CDR1 DFQATT, CDR2 SNEGSKA (reference sequence). The CDR3 spells CSARYRIDGYTF. The CDR3 DNA follows: TGCAGTGCTAGGTACAGGATCGATGGCTACACCTTC.

This clonotype was detected ten times or more. This chain joins TRBV12-3 or TRBV12-4 and TRBJ1-1; 7 nucleotides agree with TRBD1. The CDR3 is made up of 15 amino acids. Unmatched junction bases numbered 10, after V lost 6 bases and J lost 3 bases. The CDR3 region is CASSPWTRGHTEAFF. The CDR3 nucleotides are TGTGCCAGCAGCCCTTGGACAAGGGGGCACACTGAAGCTTTCTTT.

The rearrangement uses TRBV12-3 or TRBV12-4 and TRBJ2-1; D is undetermined. V lost 4 bases to trimming and J lost 3 bases, with 4 bases between them. This CDR3 is 12 amino acids long. In DNA form, the CDR3 reads TGTGCCAGCAGTTCCCTCTACAATGAGCAGTTCTTC. This encodes CASSSLYNEQFF.

This clonotype has at least ten counts. The chain carries TRBV27 and TRBJ2-1, with D uncertain. In germline, CDR1 is MNHEY, CDR2 SMNVEV (reference sequence). This CDR3 region has 12 residues. The V and J ends lost 3 bases and 5 bases respectively, with 5 bases between them. The CDR3 region has the DNA TGTGCCAGCAGTTTTAGTGACAATGAGCAGTTCTTC. Residues: CASSFSDNEQFF.

This clonotype was counted ten times or more. The genes are TRBV12-3 or TRBV12-4 and TRBJ2-5; D possibly uses TRBD1 or TRBD2 (5 bases each). There are 15 residues in the CDR3. V was pared by 5 bases and J by 7 bases, with 20 bases between. The CDR3 loop is CASSEPGRGRGTQYF. The CDR3, as DNA: TGTGCCAGCAGTGAGCCGGGACGGGGTAGGGGGACCCAGTACTTC.

The table lists this clonotype with a few counts. The rearrangement uses TRBV5-1 and TRBJ2-1; 8 bases map to TRBD1. Per germline, CDR1 SGHRS and CDR2 YFSETQ. The CDR3 sequence is 18 residues long. The V segment lost 4 bases and the J segment 1 base; nucleotides outside the gene matches: 13. The CDR3 here is CASSDGTGSWGSYNEQFF. The CDR3, as DNA: TGCGCCAGCAGCGATGGGACAGGCAGCTGGGGGTCCTACAATGAGCAGTTCTTC.

This clonotype occurred many times. V and J are TRBV5-1 and TRBJ2-2, with D hard to call. The CDR3 loop spans 16 amino acids. V was pared by 7 bases and J by 4 bases, with 20 bases between. CDR1 and CDR2 (germline): SGHRS, YFSETQ. The CDR3 sequence: CASSYEGPLVTGELFF. The CDR3 region has the DNA TGCGCCAGCTCTTATGAAGGGCCCCTTGTCACCGGGGAGCTGTTTTTT.

This clonotype was recorded many times. The chain carries TRBV28 and TRBJ2-1; either TRBD1 or TRBD2 may supply D (6 bases each). Per the germline V gene, CDR1 is MDHEN and CDR2 is SYDVKM. This CDR3 region has 15 residues. The V end lost 5 bases, the J end lost 7 bases, and 18 bases lay between the germline ends. The CDR3 region is CASSTRGRGDNEQFF. The CDR3 nucleotides are TGTGCCAGCAGTACCCGGGGTAGGGGGGATAATGAGCAGTTCTTC.

The chain recombines TRBV18 with TRBJ1-5, with D perhaps matching TRBD1 (5 bases). Germline V gene data show CDR1 as KGHSH and CDR2 as LQKENI. The CDR3 is made up of 13 amino acids. Trimming removed 6 bases from V and 7 bases from J, with 13 bases in between. CDR3 nucleotides: TGTGCCAGCTCCGAGGGGACGGGCCAGCCCCAGCATTTT. Residues: CASSEGTGQPQHF. Using reference TRBV18 and TRBJ1-5 for the parts outside the CDR3, the full variable domain is NAGVMQNPRHLVRRRGQEARLRCSPMKGHSHVYWYRQLPEEGLKFMVYLQKENIIDESGMPKERFSAEFPKEGPSILRIQQVVRGDSAAYFCASSEGTGQPQHFGDGTRLSIL.

On this clonotype itself: One base away lies a much larger clone, so this may be a sequencing read error. This chain joins TRBV5-1 and TRBJ1-1, with 7 nucleotides matching TRBD1. Looked up from germline, CDR1 is SGHRS and CDR2 is YFSETQ. The CDR3 spans 14 residues. CDR3 region: CSSSSDRMNTEAFF. The DNA of the CDR3 is TGCTCCAGCAGCTCGGACAGGATGAACACTGAAGCTTTCTTT.

V gene TRBV19 combines with J gene TRBJ2-7; TRBD1 aligns across 7 bases. Germline V gene lookup returns CDR1 LNHDA and CDR2 SQIVND (reference sequence). J lost 2 bases, V lost 9 bases, and 7 bases had no gene match. This CDR3 region has 13 residues. CDR3 in amino acids: CASLGQIPYEQYF. For the CDR3, the DNA is TGTGCCAGCCTGGGACAGATCCCCTACGAGCAGTACTTC.

The rearrangement links TRBV7-6 to TRBJ2-3; 10 bases agree with TRBD2. Losses at the gene ends were 5 bases for V and 0 bases for J; bases not matched to a gene: 5. Germline V gives CDR1 SGHVS, CDR2 FNYEAQ. CDR3 size: 16 residues. The CDR3 sequence is CASSPQLAGSTDTQYF. The CDR3 region has the DNA TGTGCCAGCAGCCCCCAACTAGCGGGGAGCACAGATACGCAGTATTTT.

This clonotype was counted many times. This chain uses TRBV5-1 with TRBJ2-7; no clear D. The length of the CDR3 is 11 residues. V shed 0 bases and J shed 11 bases, with 9 bases lying between them. CDR1 SGHRS and CDR2 YFSETQ come from the germline V gene. This CDR3 reads CASSLAGSEYF. The DNA for the CDR3 is TGCGCCAGCAGCTTGGCCGGGTCTGAGTACTTC.

This clonotype was observed at least ten times. The rearrangement links TRBV28 to TRBJ2-3, with D hard to call. V lost 3 bases and J 5 bases, leaving 15 bases between the germline ends. The CDR3 extends over 15 amino acids. From germline, CDR1 is MDHEN and CDR2 SYDVKM. The CDR3 loop is CASSFFAAHGDTQYF. The CDR3, as DNA: TGTGCCAGCAGTTTTTTTGCAGCTCATGGAGATACGCAGTATTTT.

In the case of this clonotype: This could be a read error, since a much larger clone is one nucleotide away. This rearrangement joins TRBV3-1 to TRBJ1-2; D unresolved. Germline loops: CDR1 LGHDT, CDR2 YNNKEL (reference sequence). This CDR3 contains 14 residues. CDR3 sequence: CASSQDPQFEGYIF. DNA of the CDR3: TGTGCCAGCAGCCAAGATCCACAGTTTGAGGGCTACATCTTC.

This clonotype was observed at least ten times. This chain uses TRBV29-1 with TRBJ1-3, with D uncertain. Germline-derived CDR1 and CDR2 are SQVTM and ANQGSEA. The V end lost 7 bases, the J end lost 0 bases, and 19 bases lay between the germline ends. The CDR3 is 16 amino acids. The CDR3 is CSAQPLNLFSGNTIYF. CDR3 sequence (DNA): TGCAGCGCCCAGCCCCTAAACCTTTTCTCTGGAAACACCATATATTTT.

V is TRBV5-1 and J is TRBJ2-2, with unresolved D. V lost 4 bases, J lost 0 bases, and 10 bases lay in between. Germline assignment: CDR1 SGHRS and CDR2 YFSETQ. This CDR3 is built from 15 residues. CDR3 DNA sequence: TGCGCCAGCAGCCCCAGAGTCGCGAACACCGGGGAGCTGTTTTTT. Protein product: CASSPRVANTGELFF.

This clonotype appeared many times. The chain is built from TRBV5-6 and TRBJ2-6; D unresolved. The CDR3 consists of 16 residues. Germline CDR1 is SGHDT and CDR2 is YYEEEE. Trimming cost V 0 bases and J 0 bases, with 7 bases left between them. The CDR3 DNA follows: TGTGCCAGCAGCTTGGTCACCAGCTCTGGGGCCAACGTCCTGACTTTC. Amino acid sequence: CASSLVTSSGANVLTF.

This clonotype appeared many times. The rearrangement uses TRBV4-1 and TRBJ1-5; the D is unclear. Germline CDR1 MGHRA, CDR2 YSYEKL. This CDR3 spans 13 amino acids. V lost 2 bases, J lost 3 bases, and 5 bases lay in between. This chain's CDR3 is CASSQNVNQPQHF. CDR3 DNA sequence: TGCGCCAGCAGCCAAAACGTCAATCAGCCCCAGCATTTT.

The V and J genes are TRBV10-3 and TRBJ2-5; 9 nucleotides line up with TRBD2. The ends lost 8 bases at V and 2 bases at J; junction bases unmatched: 9. Germline values: CDR1 ENHRY, CDR2 SYGVKD. CDR3 size: 15 residues. The chain's CDR3 is CAIAGGGGYQETQYF. CDR3 bases: TGTGCCATCGCCGGCGGGGGGGGGTATCAAGAGACCCAGTACTTC.

This clonotype showed up just a few times. This may stem from a read error, because a much larger clone lies one nucleotide away. The CDR3 DNA sequence: TGCGCCAACTTTGAGCGGGAGGGCACAGATACGCAGTATTTT. This encodes CANFEREGTDTQYF. V gene TRBV5-1 combines with J gene TRBJ2-3; 9 bases map to TRBD2. The trim removed 9 bases at V and 1 base at J, leaving 6 bases unmatched. CDR3 length: 14 amino acids. In germline, CDR1 is SGHRS, CDR2 YFSETQ. Together with reference TRBV5-1 and TRBJ2-3, the CDR3 gives the full variable domain: KAGVTQTPRYLIKTRGQQVTLSCSPISGHRSVSWYQQTPGQGLQFLFEYFSETQRNKGNFPGRFSGRQFSNSRSEMNVSTLELGDSALYLCANFEREGTDTQYFGPGTRLTVL.

This clonotype occurred many times. The chain is built from TRBV20-1 and TRBJ2-3; 10 bases fit TRBD2. The trim removed 7 bases at V and 0 bases at J, leaving 19 bases unmatched. The CDR3 is 19 residues long. Per the germline V gene, CDR1 is DFQATT and CDR2 is SNEGSKA (reference sequence). The CDR3: CSVRTSGLATTTSTDTQYF. CDR3 DNA: TGCAGTGTCAGGACTAGCGGACTTGCAACCACTACTAGCACAGATACGCAGTATTTT.

Ten or more counts support this clonotype. The chain employs TRBV15 and TRBJ1-1, with 7 bases matching TRBD1. Germline V lookup: CDR1 LNHNV, CDR2 YYDKDF (reference sequence). Trimming removed 0 bases from V and 9 bases from J; junction bases left unmatched: 7. The CDR3 runs to 14 residues. The CDR3: CATSRDLDRFKAFF. The CDR3 coding sequence is TGTGCCACCAGCAGAGATTTGGACAGGTTCAAAGCTTTCTTT. The whole variable domain, remainder taken from reference TRBV15 and TRBJ1-1, is DAMVIQNPRYQVTQFGKPVTLSCSQTLNHNVMYWYQQKSSQAPKLLFHYYDKDFNNEADTPDNFQSRRPNTSFCFLDIRSPGLGDTAMYLCATSRDLDRFKAFFGQGTRLTVV.

This clonotype occurred a few times. J is TRBJ2-7 and V is TRBV18; 11 nucleotides align to TRBD1. The CDR3 is made up of 16 amino acids. Germline values: CDR1 KGHSH, CDR2 LQKENI. Germline trimming cut 2 bases from V and 4 bases from J; bases unmatched to any gene: 7. Written as DNA, the CDR3 is TGTGCCAGCTCACCATCTGGCGGGACAGGGGGATACGAGCAGTACTTC. Translation: CASSPSGGTGGYEQYF. The full variable domain, with the rest looked up from reference TRBV18 and TRBJ2-7, is NAGVMQNPRHLVRRRGQEARLRCSPMKGHSHVYWYRQLPEEGLKFMVYLQKENIIDESGMPKERFSAEFPKEGPSILRIQQVVRGDSAAYFCASSPSGGTGGYEQYFGPGTRLTVT.

This clonotype showed up many times. The gene calls are TRBV6-2 or TRBV6-3 and TRBJ1-3; D is unresolved. Germline V lookup: CDR1 MNHEY, CDR2 SVGEGT. CDR3 length equals 13 residues. V was cut by 7 bases and J by 2 bases, with 9 bases left in between. The CDR3 loop is CASISGPGNTIYF. CDR3 coding DNA: TGTGCCAGCATTTCTGGACCTGGAAACACCATATATTTT.

This clonotype came up many times. The chain combines TRBV27 with TRBJ2-7; 11 nucleotides agree with TRBD1. The CDR3 extends over 14 amino acids. Germline loops: CDR1 MNHEY, CDR2 SMNVEV (reference sequence). V shed 6 bases, J shed 4 bases, and the junction held 5 bases outside the gene matches. CDR3 sequence (DNA): TGTGCCAGCAGGAGGACAGGGGGCCTTTACGAGCAGTACTTC. Its protein product is CASRRTGGLYEQYF.